The source of this T cell receptor beta chain is a study of T cells after yellow fever vaccination. This clonotype was seen more than once but under ten times. Antigen unknown. From the 5' RACE reads, TCRdb called clonotypes with MiXCR, one entry per CDR3 protein. The table lists 300,000 to 350,000 distinct CDR3 sequences, approximately 3.9% of them singletons, with 24% in the top ten. Whole-study findings and limits: A secondary response was less intense yet reached its peak sooner, at day 5 versus 15.

This sequence originates from a man between 18 and 35 years old who received the YFV17D yellow fever vaccine. This specimen consisted of PBMCs, obtained 5 days after the yellow fever booster vaccination.

The DNA for the CDR3 is TGCGCCAGCAGCCCCTGGCAGGGGGTTGCTGGGGCCAACGTCCTGACTTTC. Translating gives CASSPWQGVAGANVLTF. The V and J genes are TRBV4-1 and TRBJ2-6, with 7 bases that match TRBD1. Germline CDR1 reads MGHRA; CDR2 reads YSYEKL. The ends lost 4 bases at V and 2 bases at J; junction bases unmatched: 8. The CDR3 is made up of 17 amino acids.